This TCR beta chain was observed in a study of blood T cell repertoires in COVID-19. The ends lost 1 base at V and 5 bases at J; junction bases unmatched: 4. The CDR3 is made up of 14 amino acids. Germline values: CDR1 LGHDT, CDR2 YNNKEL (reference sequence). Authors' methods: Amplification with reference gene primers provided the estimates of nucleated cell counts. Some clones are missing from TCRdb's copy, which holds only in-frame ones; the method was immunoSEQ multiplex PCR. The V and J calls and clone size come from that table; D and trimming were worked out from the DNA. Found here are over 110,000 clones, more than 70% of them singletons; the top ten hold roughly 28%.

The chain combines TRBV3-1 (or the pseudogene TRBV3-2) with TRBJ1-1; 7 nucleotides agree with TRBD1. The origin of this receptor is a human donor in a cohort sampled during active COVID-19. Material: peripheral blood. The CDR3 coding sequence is TGTGCCAGCAGCCAAGGGCAGGGGGTAACTGAAGCTTTCTTT. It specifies CASSQGQGVTEAFF.